Below are 15 T cell receptor beta chains sequenced from a single sample in a study of shared clonotypes between healthy human individuals. This table comes from immunoSEQ multiplex PCR, and its TCRdb copy is limited to in-frame clones, with some not included. The sample has a few million clones; more than 85% are singletons. Sequenced material: naive CD4+ T cells from PBMCs. Documented subset: CD45RA+ positively selected. These TCRs come from a man aged 18-30 years in good health. Some clones in this sample may be carry-over from other donors' samples.

The V gene is TRBV2, the J gene TRBJ2-7; TRBD1 matches 7 bases. Germline CDR1 reads SNHLY; CDR2 reads FYNNEI. The CDR3 covers 13 residues. V trimming: 9 bases; J trimming: 7 bases; junction bases outside the gene matches: 12. CDR3 DNA sequence: TGTGCCAGTTGGGGGACAGCGGCCCTAGAGCAGTACTTC. Its protein product is CASWGTAALEQYF.

V usage is TRBV11-1 and J usage is TRBJ1-1, with D possibly matching TRBD1 (6 bases). This CDR3 contains 16 residues. Trimming pared 1 base from V and 4 bases from J, leaving 16 bases between. CDR1 and CDR2 (germline): SGHAT, FQDESV (reference sequence). The CDR3 reads CASSLDLGGVATEAFF. The CDR3 nucleotides read TGTGCCAGCAGCTTAGACCTAGGGGGAGTGGCCACTGAAGCTTTCTTT. The full variable domain, with the rest looked up from reference TRBV11-1 and TRBJ1-1, is EAEVAQSPRYKITEKSQAVAFWCDPISGHATLYWYRQILGQGPELLVQFQDESVVDDSQLPKDRFSAERLKGVDSTLKIQPAELGDSAMYLCASSLDLGGVATEAFFGQGTRLTVV.

Concerning this clone: This sample also contains other DNA sequences that code for the same CDR3. CDR3 protein: CASSLGVSGSYEQYF. As DNA, the CDR3 is TGTGCCAGCAGCTTAGGGGTTAGCGGTTCCTACGAGCAGTACTTC. This sequence joins TRBV7-3 and TRBJ2-7; perhaps TRBD2 as D (6 bases). This CDR3 is built from 15 residues. V shed 2 bases and J shed 1 base, with 12 bases lying between them. CDR1 is SGHTA, CDR2 FQGTGA, per germline.

The chain has TRBV6-1 and TRBJ1-1, with D unclear. V lost 2 bases to trimming and J lost 6 bases, with 10 bases between them. The CDR3 spans 13 residues. The V gene's germline CDR1 is MNHNS and CDR2 SASEGT. The CDR3, as DNA: TGTGCCAGCAGTGAAAAGGGTGGGGCTGAAGCTTTCTTT. Its protein is CASSEKGGAEAFF.

The CDR3 sequence is CATSRDLPRRPDSSYEQYF. The CDR3 DNA sequence: TGTGCCACCAGCAGAGATCTTCCACGACGTCCAGATAGCTCCTACGAGCAGTACTTC. This chain uses TRBV15 with TRBJ2-7; D is ambiguous. Trimming left V 0 bases short and J 0 bases short, with 21 bases between. CDR1 LNHNV and CDR2 YYDKDF come from the germline V gene (reference sequence). CDR3 length: 19 amino acids.

The chain couples TRBV5-1 to TRBJ2-3, with TRBD2 identical over 8 bases. This CDR3 has 14 amino acids. Trimming took 4 bases from V and 4 from J; bases not matched to a gene: 5. The germline CDR1 and CDR2 sequences are SGHRS and YFSETQ. The chain's CDR3 is CASSRAGAADTQYF. DNA of the CDR3: TGCGCCAGCAGCAGAGCGGGAGCCGCAGATACGCAGTATTTT.

This clone was seen once. This chain joins TRBV5-1 and TRBJ1-2, with TRBD1 as a possible D gene (6 bases). Germline CDR1 SGHRS, CDR2 YFSETQ. This CDR3 region has 15 residues. V lost 1 base and J 3 bases, leaving 13 bases between the germline ends. The CDR3 DNA sequence: TGCGCCAGCAGCTTGAACTTCAGGGGTTACTATGGCTACACCTTC. This translates into CASSLNFRGYYGYTF.

V is TRBV5-6 and J is TRBJ1-5; the D gene is possibly TRBD1 (5 bases). CDR1 is SGHDT, CDR2 YYEEEE, per germline. The ends were cut back, 4 bases at V and 1 base at J, with 21 bases in the middle. CDR3 length equals 18 residues. The CDR3 DNA follows: TGTGCCAGCAGCCCCCCGGGCAGGGAAGATGGGAGCAATCAGCCCCAGCATTTT. Its protein product is CASSPPGREDGSNQPQHF.

The chain is built from TRBV28 and TRBJ2-3; 8 bases match TRBD1. With 3 bases clipped from V and 5 bases from J, the junction kept 4 bases outside the gene matches. In germline, CDR1 is MDHEN, CDR2 SYDVKM. This CDR3 is 14 amino acids long. The CDR3 region is CASSLQGAIDTQYF. CDR3 in DNA: TGTGCCAGCAGTTTGCAGGGGGCTATAGATACGCAGTATTTT. The full variable domain, completed using reference TRBV28 and TRBJ2-3, is DVKVTQSSRYLVKRTGEKVFLECVQDMDHENMFWYRQDPGLGLRLIYFSYDVKMKEKGDIPEGYSVSREKKERFSLILESASTNQTSMYLCASSLQGAIDTQYFGPGTRLTVL.

The chain combines TRBV7-6 with TRBJ2-3; 11 bases fit TRBD2. This CDR3 contains 17 residues. Losses at the gene ends were 5 bases for V and 2 bases for J; bases not matched to a gene: 9. CDR1 is SGHVS, CDR2 FNYEAQ, per germline. The CDR3 DNA reads as TGTGCCAGCAGCCGGGCTTGGACTAGCGGGCCCACAGATACGCAGTATTTT. This gives the protein CASSRAWTSGPTDTQYF.

The chain employs TRBV25-1 and TRBJ2-2, with unresolved D. CDR1 is MGHDK and CDR2 is SYGVNS in the germline V gene. The CDR3 covers 11 residues. The germline V and J ends were trimmed by 2 bases and 7 bases, with 2 bases remaining between them. CDR3 in DNA: TGTGCCAGCAGTGAAGGCGGGGAGCTGTTTTTT. Its translation is CASSEGGELFF.

The chain couples TRBV28 to TRBJ2-7; no clear D gene. V gave up 6 bases and J gave up 0 bases, with 12 bases separating them. Germline values: CDR1 MDHEN, CDR2 SYDVKM. The CDR3 runs 14 residues. The CDR3 nucleotides read TGTGCCAGCAGCCCAAACCCGAGCTCCTACGAGCAGTACTTC. Protein: CASSPNPSSYEQYF.

V and J are TRBV7-9 and TRBJ1-2; D gene ambiguous. The V gene lost 5 bases and the J gene lost 1 base, with 11 bases spanning the gap. CDR1 and CDR2 (germline): SEHNR, FQNEAQ (reference sequence). The CDR3 consists of 14 residues. The CDR3 DNA sequence: TGTGCCAGCAGCCCCGGCGGGTATAACTATGGCTACACCTTC. Translating it yields CASSPGGYNYGYTF.

The rearrangement links TRBV27 to TRBJ2-7; D is tentatively TRBD1 or TRBD2 (5 bases each). V was cut by 2 bases and J by 7 bases, with 12 bases left in between. There are 13 residues in the CDR3. CDR1 MNHEY and CDR2 SMNVEV come from the germline V gene (reference sequence). The CDR3 DNA reads as TGTGCCAGCAGTTTACCCGGGACGGGGGAGCAGTACTTC. This codes for CASSLPGTGEQYF.

The rearrangement uses TRBV6-1 and TRBJ1-2; no reliable D call. Germline V gives CDR1 MNHNS, CDR2 SASEGT. The CDR3 is made up of 11 amino acids. V lost 3 bases and J lost 13, with 12 bases in between. The CDR3 coding sequence is TGTGCCAGCAGTGAGGCGAAACACACCACCTTC. Translating it yields CASSEAKHTTF.